This T cell receptor beta chain was identified in a study of cytomegalovirus exposure and HLA in healthy donors. Study in general: Earlier findings included roughly 120 million unique TCR beta sequences obtained from 180 million or so T cells. Of all 400 or so donors who were genotyped, roughly 81% belonged to the Caucasian-associated ancestry cluster.

Study-wide results and limits: Cytomegalovirus association was assigned to about 150 TCR beta chains.

To note about this clone: No antigen is known for it.

PCR primers comprised 60 Vbeta and 13 Jbeta primers. Sequencing was performed with immunoSEQ multiplex PCR; in TCRdb, only in-frame clones are kept and a portion is missing. The sample yields 200,000 to 250,000 clones, approximately 80% seen once. V lost 2 bases and J lost 8, with 12 bases in between. The V gene's germline CDR1 is KGHSH and CDR2 LQKENI. There are 14 residues in the CDR3. Material for sequencing was PBMCs. The clonotype was recovered from a man aged 25 to 45 in good health and CMV-seronegative. This chain links TRBV18 with TRBJ1-4; tentative D call: TRBD1 (5 bases). This CDR3 reads CASSPNQGKEKLFF. The DNA for the CDR3 is TGTGCCAGCTCACCAAACCAGGGAAAGGAAAAACTGTTTTTT. The entire variable domain, with the rest obtained from reference TRBV18 and TRBJ1-4, is as follows: NAGVMQNPRHLVRRRGQEARLRCSPMKGHSHVYWYRQLPEEGLKFMVYLQKENIIDESGMPKERFSAEFPKEGPSILRIQQVVRGDSAAYFCASSPNQGKEKLFFGSGTQLSVL.